This TCR beta chain stems from a study of blood T cell repertoires in COVID-19. The method was immunoSEQ multiplex PCR; TCRdb's version includes in-frame clones alone and lacks a portion of them. Found here are 200,000 to 250,000 clones, about 79% of them singletons; the top ten hold 1.3%. Germline V gene sequence: CDR1 MNHEY, CDR2 SVGEGT. The CDR3 covers 15 residues. With 5 bases clipped from V and 9 bases from J, the junction kept 5 bases outside the gene matches. Participants, about 18 to 90 years old, spanned about two dozen US areas. The sequence derives from a woman aged 40 to 50 with acute COVID-19. Sequenced: PBMCs or T cells enriched from blood (not recorded which). The genes are TRBV6-2 or TRBV6-3 and TRBJ1-6; 12 bases are shared with TRBD1. CDR3 protein: CASSVGTGGFSPLHF. As DNA, the CDR3 is TGTGCCAGCAGTGTCGGGACAGGGGGCTTTTCACCCCTCCACTTT.